The 32 T cell receptor beta chains given below trace back to one sample, sequenced in a study of blood T cells in healthy people across ages. Through a sample-barcoded 5' primer and a J-beta primer mix, a second PCR was run for about 6 to 11 cycles. TCRdb recomputed calls from the 5' RACE reads with MiXCR, one row per CDR3 protein. The table records about 1.1 million distinct CDR3 sequences, around two fifths of them present only once. Sequenced: blood. The source is a young man in good health.

This chain uses TRBV6-2 or TRBV6-3 with TRBJ2-3, with D possibly matching TRBD1 (5 bases). With 10 bases removed from V and 0 bases from J, the gap between germline ends came to 8 bases. Germline V gene sequence: CDR1 MNHEY, CDR2 SVGEGT. This CDR3 has 12 residues. The CDR3 loop reads CAIRQSTDTQYF. In DNA, the CDR3 is TGTGCCATAAGACAGAGCACAGATACGCAGTATTTT.

This chain links TRBV20-1 with TRBJ2-1; possibly TRBD2 for D (5 bases). Deletions cut 3 bases from V and 6 bases from J, with 15 bases between. This CDR3 spans 14 amino acids. Germline CDR1 reads DFQATT; CDR2 reads SNEGSKA (reference sequence). CDR3 sequence: CSARSLASSNEQFF. The CDR3 DNA sequence: TGCAGTGCTAGGTCGCTAGCCTCCAGCAATGAGCAGTTCTTC.

This clonotype has more than one count but fewer than ten. V usage is TRBV11-3 and J usage is TRBJ2-2, with 8 bases matching TRBD1. This CDR3 has 14 residues. Losses at the gene ends were 6 bases for V and 7 bases for J; bases not matched to a gene: 7. Germline values: CDR1 SGHNT, CDR2 YENEEA. CDR3 protein: CASSDRGSNGELFF. The CDR3 DNA is TGTGCCAGCAGTGACAGGGGATCTAACGGGGAGCTGTTTTTT. Using reference TRBV11-3 and TRBJ2-2 for the parts outside the CDR3, the full variable domain is EAGVVQSPRYKIIEKKQPVAFWCNPISGHNTLYWYLQNLGQGPELLIRYENEEAVDDSQLPKDRFSAERLKGVDSTLKIQPAELGDSAVYLCASSDRGSNGELFFGEGSRLTVL.

This clonotype was observed a handful of times. The chain joins TRBV7-2 to TRBJ2-2; 9 nucleotides agree with TRBD1. This CDR3 is built from 15 residues. Germline trimming cut 5 bases from V and 4 bases from J; bases unmatched to any gene: 5. In germline, CDR1 is SGHTA, CDR2 FQGNSA. CDR3 bases: TGTGCCAGCAGCGCCGGGACAGGGTTCACCGGGGAGCTGTTTTTT. Translating it yields CASSAGTGFTGELFF.

The rearrangement uses TRBV7-9 and TRBJ2-1; the D is unclear. The CDR3 loop spans 15 amino acids. Trimming stripped 4 bases from V and 1 base from J, with 11 bases between. The germline V gene has CDR1 SEHNR and CDR2 FQNEAQ (reference sequence). In nucleotides, the CDR3 is TGTGCCAGCAGCTCCACCCAGGCGTCCTACAATGAGCAGTTCTTC. Protein sequence: CASSSTQASYNEQFF.

CDR3 loop: CASSYSSGNYPSTDTQYF. The CDR3 region has the DNA TGTGCCAGCAGTTACAGCTCGGGGAACTACCCTAGCACAGATACGCAGTATTTT. This chain uses TRBV6-5 with TRBJ2-3; weak D call: TRBD2 (5 bases). Germline V gene data show CDR1 as MNHEY and CDR2 as SVGAGI. Trimming cost V 2 bases and J 0 bases, with 18 bases left between them. The CDR3 consists of 18 residues.

The V and J genes are TRBV7-2 and TRBJ2-3, with 9 bases lining up with TRBD2. The CDR3 spans 16 residues. Germline loops: CDR1 SGHTA, CDR2 FQGNSA. V trimming: 1 base; J trimming: 3 bases; junction bases outside the gene matches: 5. The CDR3 protein is CASSLVGAGGTDTQYF. The CDR3 nucleotides are TGTGCCAGCAGCTTAGTCGGTGCGGGGGGGACAGATACGCAGTATTTT. The entire variable domain, with the rest obtained from reference TRBV7-2 and TRBJ2-3, is as follows: GAGVSQSPSNKVTEKGKDVELRCDPISGHTALYWYRQSLGQGLEFLIYFQGNSAPDKSGLPSDRFSAERTGGSVSTLTIQRTQQEDSAVYLCASSLVGAGGTDTQYFGPGTRLTVL.

In this sample, this clonotype turned up a few times. This rearrangement joins TRBV7-3 to TRBJ2-1; D is undetermined. This CDR3 has 14 residues. The germline V gene has CDR1 SGHTA and CDR2 FQGTGA. Trimming stripped 5 bases from V and 8 bases from J, with 16 bases between. CDR3 amino acids: CASSLRYNTDEQFF. CDR3 sequence (DNA): TGTGCCAGCAGCCTCCGCTACAACACGGATGAGCAGTTCTTC.

This clonotype was counted a few times. The chain recombines TRBV25-1 with TRBJ1-1; the D gene is possibly TRBD1 (5 bases). The CDR3 length is 13 residues. Trimming removed 5 bases from V and 7 bases from J, with 14 bases in between. The germline V gene has CDR1 MGHDK and CDR2 SYGVNS. In DNA, the CDR3 is TGTGCCAGCAGTCAAACAGGTGGAGGTGAAGCTTTCTTT. Translated, it gives CASSQTGGGEAFF.

V gene TRBV5-1 combines with J gene TRBJ2-3; D might be TRBD2 (6 bases). This CDR3 is 15 amino acids long. Per the germline V gene, CDR1 is SGHRS and CDR2 is YFSETQ. V was pared by 8 bases and J by 5 bases, with 21 bases between. DNA for the CDR3: TGCGCCAGTATTGCCGGGACGGTGGAGGGAGATACGCAGTATTTT. This codes for CASIAGTVEGDTQYF.

V and J are TRBV28 and TRBJ2-2; 7 bases line up with TRBD1. The V gene's germline CDR1 is MDHEN and CDR2 SYDVKM. V trimming: 7 bases; J trimming: 3 bases; junction bases outside the gene matches: 5. The CDR3 is 14 residues long. CDR3 residues: CASTQQGHTGELFF. The CDR3, as DNA: TGTGCCAGCACCCAACAGGGGCACACCGGGGAGCTGTTTTTT.

The chain combines TRBV27 with TRBJ1-6; 9 bases align to TRBD1. Trimming at V came to 2 bases and at J to 13 bases, leaving 12 bases not matched to a gene. This CDR3 region has 16 residues. The germline V gene encodes CDR1 MNHEY and CDR2 SMNVEV (reference sequence). DNA of the CDR3: TGTGCCAGCAGTTTAAAGCTTCGGACAGGGGAATATCCCCTCCACTTT. Residues: CASSLKLRTGEYPLHF.

The chain links TRBV10-3 to TRBJ1-2, with unresolved D. The ends were cut back, 2 bases at V and 6 bases at J, with 13 bases in the middle. This CDR3 spans 14 amino acids. The germline V gene encodes CDR1 ENHRY and CDR2 SYGVKD. As DNA, the CDR3 is TGTGCCATCAGTGAGCCCCCCCAGACGCATGGCTACACCTTC. This encodes CAISEPPQTHGYTF.

This clonotype was seen only a few times. The rearrangement uses TRBV18 and TRBJ2-5; tentatively, D is TRBD1 (6 bases). Germline CDR1 KGHSH, CDR2 LQKENI. The length of the CDR3 is 15 residues. With 5 bases removed from V and 5 bases from J, the gap between germline ends came to 18 bases. The chain's CDR3 is CASSRSTVQGETQYF. As DNA, the CDR3 is TGTGCCAGCTCAAGATCGACGGTTCAGGGGGAGACCCAGTACTTC.

The chain links TRBV27 to TRBJ1-4, with D unclear. This CDR3 region has 14 residues. From germline, CDR1 is MNHEY and CDR2 SMNVEV (reference sequence). V dropped 6 bases and J dropped 8 bases, with 16 bases sitting between them. The CDR3 DNA follows: TGTGCCAGCAGACCCATTGGGTTGGTGGAAAAACTGTTTTTT. It codes for CASRPIGLVEKLFF.

A single count supports this clonotype. The chain is built from TRBV7-9 and TRBJ1-3, with D uncertain. Trimming shortened V by 4 bases and J by 7 bases, and 11 bases separated the two germline ends. The V gene's germline CDR1 is SEHNR and CDR2 FQNEAQ (reference sequence). The CDR3 is 13 amino acids. The CDR3 spells CASSSQPPNTIYF. CDR3 DNA sequence: TGTGCCAGCAGCTCGCAACCCCCGAACACCATATATTTT.

The chain links TRBV11-2 to TRBJ2-2; tentatively, D is TRBD1 or TRBD2 (5 bases each). In germline, CDR1 is SGHAT, CDR2 FQNNGV. With 5 bases removed from V and 0 bases from J, the gap between germline ends came to 13 bases. There are 16 residues in the CDR3. CDR3 region: CASSRRDDSNTGELFF. The DNA of the CDR3 is TGTGCCAGCAGCCGCCGGGACGACTCGAACACCGGGGAGCTGTTTTTT.

The V call is TRBV6-6, the J call TRBJ2-5; D perhaps matches TRBD2 (6 bases). This CDR3 is built from 14 residues. Germline V lookup: CDR1 MNHNY, CDR2 SVGAGI (reference sequence). V lost 5 bases and J 4 bases, leaving 14 bases between the germline ends. This chain's CDR3 is CASSGGGFGETQYF. The CDR3 DNA follows: TGTGCCAGCAGTGGTGGGGGGTTCGGAGAGACCCAGTACTTC.

The genes are TRBV4-1 and TRBJ2-1; D unresolved. Trimming stripped 0 bases from V and 5 bases from J, with 14 bases between. Germline loops: CDR1 MGHRA, CDR2 YSYEKL. This CDR3 has 16 amino acids. The CDR3 spells CASSQESRYPHNEQFF. The CDR3 region has the DNA TGCGCCAGCAGCCAAGAATCTCGCTACCCCCACAATGAGCAGTTCTTC.

This clonotype came up a few times. At one end, the junction sequence differs from germline, possibly due to a read error. The chain joins TRBV5-1 to TRBJ2-1; 8 nucleotides match TRBD1. CDR1 is SGHRS and CDR2 is YFSETQ in the germline V gene. This CDR3 comprises 15 residues. CDR3 sequence reads: CDSSYGQGVHLEQFF. The CDR3 DNA follows: TGCGACAGCAGCTACGGACAGGGTGTACACCTCGAGCAGTTCTTC.

This chain uses TRBV5-1 with TRBJ2-1; TRBD1 is a possible D gene (5 bases). This CDR3 has 15 amino acids. Germline V gives CDR1 SGHRS, CDR2 YFSETQ. The V gene lost 2 bases and the J gene lost 2 bases, with 11 bases spanning the gap. CDR3 residues: CASSFRVTTYNEQFF. CDR3 coding DNA: TGCGCCAGCAGCTTCAGGGTCACAACCTACAATGAGCAGTTCTTC.

The chain carries TRBV27 and TRBJ1-4, with TRBD1 matching over 10 bases. V lost 6 bases and J lost 4; bases outside the gene matches: 8. Germline CDR1 is MNHEY and CDR2 is SMNVEV (reference sequence). The CDR3 is made up of 16 amino acids. The CDR3 here is CASSPGQGIRNEKLFF. The CDR3 DNA follows: TGTGCCAGCAGCCCGGGACAGGGGATACGTAATGAAAAACTGTTTTTT. The full variable domain, its missing parts supplied by reference TRBV27 and TRBJ1-4, is EAQVTQNPRYLITVTGKKLTVTCSQNMNHEYMSWYRQDPGLGLRQIYYSMNVEVTDKGDVPEGYKVSRKEKRNFPLILESPSPNQTSLYFCASSPGQGIRNEKLFFGSGTQLSVL.

The gene calls are TRBV5-1 and TRBJ1-5; the D is unclear. Trimming cost V 4 bases and J 5 bases, with 13 bases left between them. Germline CDR1 and CDR2: SGHRS and YFSETQ. The CDR3 is 14 residues long. CDR3 in amino acids: CASSPGNVHQPQHF. For the CDR3, the DNA is TGCGCCAGCAGCCCCGGGAACGTCCATCAGCCCCAGCATTTT.

A remark on this clonotype: Possible read error: a much larger clone is one base away. The rearrangement joins TRBV5-1 to TRBJ2-1; D gene unclear. CDR3 length: 14 amino acids. CDR1 and CDR2 from the germline V gene are SGHRS and YFSETQ. The CDR3: CASSWNSNYNVQFF. In DNA form, the CDR3 reads TGCGCCAGCAGCTGGAACAGCAACTACAATGTGCAGTTCTTC.

CDR3 sequence reads: CASSQDGTGIPHQPQHF. The DNA for the CDR3 is TGCGCCAGCAGCCAAGACGGGACAGGGATTCCCCATCAGCCCCAGCATTTT. The chain couples TRBV4-1 to TRBJ1-5; 9 nucleotides match TRBD1. Germline-derived CDR1 and CDR2 are MGHRA and YSYEKL. This CDR3 has 17 residues. J lost 5 bases, V lost 0 bases, and 8 bases had no gene match.

This clonotype showed up just a few times. The gene calls are TRBV7-2 and TRBJ2-3; TRBD2 matches 7 bases. Per the germline V gene, CDR1 is SGHTA and CDR2 is FQGNSA. The CDR3 length is 15 residues. With 5 bases clipped from V and 8 bases from J, the junction kept 13 bases outside the gene matches. The CDR3 DNA reads as TGTGCCAGCAGCACTAGCGACCCTGGGTTGGGTACGCAGTATTTT. It specifies CASSTSDPGLGTQYF.

This clonotype came up a few times. The gene calls are TRBV4-3 and TRBJ2-7, with TRBD2 matching 13 bases. J lost 4 bases, V lost 3 bases, and 9 bases had no gene match. Germline lookup yields CDR1 LGHNA and CDR2 YSLEER. The CDR3 is 17 amino acids. This CDR3 is CASSHWGSGLAGYEQYF. Written as DNA, the CDR3 is TGCGCCAGCAGCCACTGGGGATCGGGACTAGCGGGGTACGAGCAGTACTTC.

This clonotype showed up just a few times. The chain has TRBV7-2 and TRBJ2-1; perhaps TRBD1 as D (7 bases). The CDR3 is 15 amino acids. Germline CDR1 reads SGHTA; CDR2 reads FQGNSA. V lost 1 base and J 5 bases, leaving 12 bases between the germline ends. The CDR3 DNA sequence: TGTGCCAGCAGCTTAGTTCTCAGGGGGGACAATGAGCAGTTCTTC. Residues: CASSLVLRGDNEQFF.

There are a few counts of this clonotype. V and J are TRBV15 and TRBJ1-2; 7 positions match TRBD1. The CDR3 runs to 14 residues. Germline CDR1 reads LNHNV; CDR2 reads YYDKDF (reference sequence). Trimming cost V 5 bases and J 5 bases; bases outside gene matches: 8. In DNA, the CDR3 is TGTGCCACCAGCGAATACAGGGGAAGGTATGGCTACACCTTC. Translation: CATSEYRGRYGYTF. The full variable domain, rest sourced from reference TRBV15 and TRBJ1-2, is DAMVIQNPRYQVTQFGKPVTLSCSQTLNHNVMYWYQQKSSQAPKLLFHYYDKDFNNEADTPDNFQSRRPNTSFCFLDIRSPGLGDTAMYLCATSEYRGRYGYTFGSGTRLTVV.

The chain links TRBV2 to TRBJ2-3; D remains unclear. Trimming left V 6 bases short and J 0 bases short, with 7 bases between. CDR1 is SNHLY, CDR2 FYNNEI, per germline. This CDR3 contains 13 residues. CDR3 region: CASRGISTDTQYF. CDR3 nucleotide sequence: TGTGCCAGCAGGGGCATAAGCACAGATACGCAGTATTTT.

This clonotype came up a few times. This chain connects TRBV5-1 to TRBJ2-1; TRBD2 matches 8 bases. This CDR3 is 14 amino acids long. Unmatched junction bases numbered 5, after V lost 2 bases and J lost 7 bases. Germline V gene lookup returns CDR1 SGHRS and CDR2 YFSETQ. The CDR3 DNA is TGCGCCAGCAGCTTTAGCGGGGTGGGGAATGAGCAGTTCTTC. Translation: CASSFSGVGNEQFF. The full variable domain, in which reference TRBV5-1 and TRBJ2-1 provide the parts outside the CDR3, is KAGVTQTPRYLIKTRGQQVTLSCSPISGHRSVSWYQQTPGQGLQFLFEYFSETQRNKGNFPGRFSGRQFSNSRSEMNVSTLELGDSALYLCASSFSGVGNEQFFGPGTRLTVL.

V usage is TRBV5-1 and J usage is TRBJ1-1; tentatively, D is TRBD1 (5 bases). With 0 bases removed from V and 4 bases from J, the gap between germline ends came to 13 bases. The CDR3 extends over 15 amino acids. Germline V CDR1 and CDR2: SGHRS, YFSETQ. This chain's CDR3 is CASSLGSRDGTEAFF. CDR3 coding DNA: TGCGCCAGCAGCTTGGGATCTCGGGACGGCACTGAAGCTTTCTTT.